The 10 T cell receptor beta chains given below trace back to one sample, sequenced in a study of CD8 T cells in cerebrospinal fluid in Alzheimer's disease. TCRdb re-called the 10x single-cell sequencing reads; one entry per CDR3 protein, DNA not given. Its listing shows some 460 distinct CDR3 sequences. Sequenced material: cerebrospinal fluid. Every receptor here comes from a human donor with Alzheimer's disease.

By frequency, this clonotype registers large (0.1 to 1%). J is TRBJ2-3 and V is TRBV20-1; TCRdb's assignment of TRBD2 cannot be checked, as there is no DNA. Per germline, CDR1 DFQATT and CDR2 SNEGSKA (reference sequence). CDR3 length: 16 amino acids. The CDR3 protein is CSATGTSGTPGDTQYF.

Frequency places this clonotype as medium-sized. The chain joins TRBV12-3 or TRBV12-4 to TRBJ2-1. The length of the CDR3 is 13 residues. The CDR3 reads CASSLAPASEQFF.

This clonotype is identified as medium-sized from frequency. V and J are TRBV7-9 and TRBJ2-3. The V gene's germline CDR1 is SEHNR and CDR2 FQNEAQ (reference sequence). The CDR3 consists of 12 residues. The CDR3 reads CASSSSQDTQYF.

The rearrangement joins TRBV2 to TRBJ2-7; TCRdb's D call, TRBD2, is unchecked because there is no DNA. From germline, CDR1 is SNHLY and CDR2 FYNNEI. CDR3 length equals 13 residues. This chain's CDR3 is CASTGGQNYEQYF.

Considering frequency, this clonotype is large. The chain uses TRBV20-1 and TRBJ1-5; TCRdb gives TRBD1 as the D gene, but with no DNA this cannot be confirmed. The CDR3 length is 13 residues. Per germline, CDR1 DFQATT and CDR2 SNEGSKA (reference sequence). CDR3 sequence reads: CSARDGPGQPQHF.

This clonotype is large by frequency. The chain is built from TRBV6-2 or TRBV6-3 and TRBJ1-2; TCRdb picks TRBD1, but there is no DNA to check that call. The CDR3 totals 15 residues. The germline CDR1 and CDR2 sequences are MNHEY and SVGEGT. CDR3 loop: CASTQRGPGPYGYTF.

The chain joins TRBV11-3 to TRBJ2-1; TCRdb's assignment of TRBD2 cannot be checked, as there is no DNA. This CDR3 contains 15 residues. Germline assignment: CDR1 SGHNT and CDR2 YENEEA. The CDR3 protein is CASSLQRDPNNEQFF.

V is TRBV6-2 or TRBV6-3 and J is TRBJ1-1; TCRdb picks TRBD1, but there is no DNA to check that call. Germline lookup yields CDR1 MNHEY and CDR2 SVGEGT. The CDR3 is 13 amino acids. CDR3 region: CASSYVGGTEAFF.

By frequency, this clonotype is medium-sized. This chain joins TRBV19 and TRBJ2-7. This CDR3 has 11 residues. Germline lookup yields CDR1 LNHDA and CDR2 SQIVND (reference sequence). CDR3 loop: CASSNSGEQYF.

Its frequency marks this clonotype as medium-sized. The chain uses TRBV19 and TRBJ1-5; the D gene TCRdb calls, TRBD1, cannot be checked with no DNA. The germline gives CDR1 LNHDA, CDR2 SQIVND (reference sequence). This CDR3 has 15 residues. CDR3: CASSTRQGGNQPQHF. Combining the CDR3 with reference TRBV19 and TRBJ1-5 gives the whole variable domain DGGITQSPKYLFRKEGQNVTLSCEQNLNHDAMYWYRQDPGQGLRLIYYSQIVNDFQKGDIAEGYSVSREKKESFPLTVTSAQKNPTAFYLCASSTRQGGNQPQHFGDGTRLSIL.